This T cell receptor (beta chain) was sequenced in a study of beta chain features in type 1 diabetes. On the study more broadly: Cells sorted and examined across all samples totaled over 95 million.

Isolated RNA was reverse transcribed in full, so expressed TCRB transcripts were sequenced. Produced via immunoSEQ multiplex PCR; TCRdb's table is partial and in-frame only. The data show some 160,000 clones, 9% seen once. This clone turned up a few times. The antigen is not known. Germline CDR1 is MGHDK and CDR2 is SYGVNS. Trimming cost V 10 bases and J 4 bases, with 8 bases left between them. This CDR3 contains 11 residues. CD4+ naive, central memory, regulatory and stem cell-like memory subsets were isolated by sorting on CD45RO/CCR7/CD25/CD127/CD95/CD27. General study points: In patients and controls equally, PCR might favor templates that are shorter. Patients' naive, central memory and regulatory TCRB repertoires appeared more alike than those of healthy donors. Type 1 diabetes patients showed a moderate but significant shortening of TCRB CDR3s in all four CD4+ subsets.

The sequenced material came from central memory CD4+ T cells from blood. This chain links TRBV25-1 with TRBJ2-1; D is ambiguous. The clonotype comes from a woman aged 30 to 39 with type 1 diabetes. The CDR3 nucleotides are TGTGCCACCCAATCATACAATGAGCAGTTCTTC. Its protein is CATQSYNEQFF.